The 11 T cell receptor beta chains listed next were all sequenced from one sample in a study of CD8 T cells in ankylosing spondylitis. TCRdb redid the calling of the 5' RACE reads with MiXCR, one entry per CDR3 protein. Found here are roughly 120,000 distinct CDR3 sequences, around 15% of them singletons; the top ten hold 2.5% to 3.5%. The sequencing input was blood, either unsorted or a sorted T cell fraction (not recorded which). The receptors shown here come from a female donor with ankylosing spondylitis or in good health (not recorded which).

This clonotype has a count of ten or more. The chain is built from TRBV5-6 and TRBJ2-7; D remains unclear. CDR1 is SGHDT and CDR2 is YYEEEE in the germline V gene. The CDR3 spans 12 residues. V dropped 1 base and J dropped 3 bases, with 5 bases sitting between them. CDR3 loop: CASSLTDYEQYF. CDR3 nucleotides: TGTGCCAGCAGCTTGACTGACTACGAGCAGTACTTC.

The CDR3 loop is CASSGLAGKLNEQFF. CDR3 nucleotide sequence: TGTGCCAGCAGTGGACTAGCGGGAAAACTTAATGAGCAGTTCTTC. The chain uses TRBV3-1 and TRBJ2-1; 12 nucleotides line up with TRBD2. After removal of 6 bases from V and 7 bases from J, the junction contained 7 bases not matched to a gene. The CDR3 is 15 residues long. Germline CDR1 and CDR2: LGHDT and YNNKEL (reference sequence).

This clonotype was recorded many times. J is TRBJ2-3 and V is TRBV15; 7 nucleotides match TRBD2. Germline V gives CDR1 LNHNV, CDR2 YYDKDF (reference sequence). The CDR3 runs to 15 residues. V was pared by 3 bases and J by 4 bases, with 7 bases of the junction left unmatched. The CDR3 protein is CATSSRQGGSDTQYF. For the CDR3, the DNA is TGTGCCACCAGCAGTCGGCAGGGAGGGTCAGATACGCAGTATTTT.

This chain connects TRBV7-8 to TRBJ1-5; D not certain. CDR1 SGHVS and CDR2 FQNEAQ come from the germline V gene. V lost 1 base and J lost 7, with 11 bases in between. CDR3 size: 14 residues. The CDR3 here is CASSLGLIEQPQHF. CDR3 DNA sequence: TGTGCCAGCAGCTTAGGTCTGATCGAACAGCCCCAGCATTTT.

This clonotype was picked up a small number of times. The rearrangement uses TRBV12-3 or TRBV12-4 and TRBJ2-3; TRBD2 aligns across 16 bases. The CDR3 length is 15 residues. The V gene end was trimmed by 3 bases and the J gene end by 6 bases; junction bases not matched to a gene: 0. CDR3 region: CASSLGLAGGDTQYF. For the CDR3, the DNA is TGTGCCAGCAGTTTGGGACTAGCGGGGGGGGATACGCAGTATTTT.

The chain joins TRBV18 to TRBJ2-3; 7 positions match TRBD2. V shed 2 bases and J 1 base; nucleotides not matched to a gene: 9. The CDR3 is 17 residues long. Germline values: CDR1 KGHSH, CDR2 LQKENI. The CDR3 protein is CASSPARISGGTDTQYF. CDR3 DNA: TGTGCCAGCTCACCAGCCCGGATCAGCGGGGGCACAGATACGCAGTATTTT. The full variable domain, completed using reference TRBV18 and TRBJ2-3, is NAGVMQNPRHLVRRRGQEARLRCSPMKGHSHVYWYRQLPEEGLKFMVYLQKENIIDESGMPKERFSAEFPKEGPSILRIQQVVRGDSAAYFCASSPARISGGTDTQYFGPGTRLTVL.

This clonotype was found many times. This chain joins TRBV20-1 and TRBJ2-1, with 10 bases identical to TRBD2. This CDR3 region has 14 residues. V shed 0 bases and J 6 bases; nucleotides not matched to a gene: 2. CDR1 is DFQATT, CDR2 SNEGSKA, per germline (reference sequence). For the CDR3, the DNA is TGCAGTGCTAGAGATTCTAGCGGGAGCAATGAGCAGTTCTTC. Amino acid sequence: CSARDSSGSNEQFF.

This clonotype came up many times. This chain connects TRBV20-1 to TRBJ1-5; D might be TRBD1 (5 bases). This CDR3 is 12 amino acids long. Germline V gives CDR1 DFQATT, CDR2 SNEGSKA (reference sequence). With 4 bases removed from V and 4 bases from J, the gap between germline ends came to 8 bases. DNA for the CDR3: TGCAGTGCTAATCAGGGAAATCAGCCCCAGCATTTT. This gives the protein CSANQGNQPQHF.

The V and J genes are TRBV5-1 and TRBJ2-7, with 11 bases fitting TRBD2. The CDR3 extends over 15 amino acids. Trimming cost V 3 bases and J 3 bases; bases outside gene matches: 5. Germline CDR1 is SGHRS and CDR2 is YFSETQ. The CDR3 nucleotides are TGCGCCAGCAGCTCGGGTAGCGGGAGGGACTACGAGCAGTACTTC. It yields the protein CASSSGSGRDYEQYF. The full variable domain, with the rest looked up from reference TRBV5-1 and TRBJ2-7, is KAGVTQTPRYLIKTRGQQVTLSCSPISGHRSVSWYQQTPGQGLQFLFEYFSETQRNKGNFPGRFSGRQFSNSRSEMNVSTLELGDSALYLCASSSGSGRDYEQYFGPGTRLTVT.

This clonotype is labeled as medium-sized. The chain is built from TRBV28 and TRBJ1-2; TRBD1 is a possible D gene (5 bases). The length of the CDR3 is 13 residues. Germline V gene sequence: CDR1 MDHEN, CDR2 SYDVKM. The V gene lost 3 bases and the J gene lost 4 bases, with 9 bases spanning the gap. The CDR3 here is CASSFGGTYGYTF. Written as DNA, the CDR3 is TGTGCCAGCAGTTTTGGAGGGACCTATGGCTACACCTTC.

The CDR3 DNA is TGTGCCAGCAGCCCGAAATGGGCAGATACGCAGTATTTT. Translation: CASSPKWADTQYF. V usage is TRBV7-9 and J usage is TRBJ2-3; no firm D call. Germline CDR1 reads SEHNR; CDR2 reads FQNEAQ (reference sequence). The CDR3 length is 13 residues. With 5 bases removed from V and 4 bases from J, the gap between germline ends came to 10 bases.